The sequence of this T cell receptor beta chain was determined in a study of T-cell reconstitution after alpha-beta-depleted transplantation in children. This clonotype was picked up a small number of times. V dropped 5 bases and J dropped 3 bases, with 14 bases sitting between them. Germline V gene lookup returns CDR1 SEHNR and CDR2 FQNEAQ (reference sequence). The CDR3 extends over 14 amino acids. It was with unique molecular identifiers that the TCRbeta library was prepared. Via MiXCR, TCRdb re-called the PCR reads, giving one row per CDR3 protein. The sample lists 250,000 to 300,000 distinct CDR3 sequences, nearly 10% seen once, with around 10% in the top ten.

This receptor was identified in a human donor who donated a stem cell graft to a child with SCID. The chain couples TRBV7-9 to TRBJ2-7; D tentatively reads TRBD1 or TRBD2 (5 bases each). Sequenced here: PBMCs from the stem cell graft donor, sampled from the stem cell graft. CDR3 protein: CASSSRDPLYEQYF. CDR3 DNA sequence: TGTGCCAGCAGCAGCCGGGACCCTCTCTACGAGCAGTACTTC.